The 4 T cell receptor beta chains below come from one sample, sequenced in a study of CD8+ T cells in alopecia areata. Isolated RNA was reverse transcribed into cDNA used as the sequencing template. Some clones are missing from TCRdb's copy, which holds only in-frame ones; the method was immunoSEQ multiplex PCR. Here the sample spans roughly 190,000 clones, around 64% being singletons. Treatment defined: oral pan-JAK inhibitor, 5-10 mg twice daily. Specimen: CD4+ T cells sorted from blood, collected around week 49, from a patient treated with tofacitinib. These receptors all come from a human donor with alopecia areata.

The chain recombines TRBV4-3 with TRBJ2-3; TRBD2 matches 7 bases. There are 16 residues in the CDR3. Per germline, CDR1 LGHNA and CDR2 YSLEER. With 1 base clipped from V and 4 bases from J, the junction kept 8 bases outside the gene matches. The CDR3 is CASSQGGSGNADTQYF. The DNA of the CDR3 is TGCGCCAGCAGCCAAGGGGGGAGCGGGAACGCAGATACGCAGTATTTT.

The chain employs TRBV9 and TRBJ2-1, with 7 bases matching TRBD1. Germline CDR1 reads SGDLS; CDR2 reads YYNGEE. Unmatched junction bases numbered 12, after V lost 4 bases and J lost 8 bases. The CDR3 covers 15 residues. CDR3 nucleotides: TGTGCCAGCAGCCTCCGACAGGGTTTTACGGATGAGCAGTTCTTC. It yields the protein CASSLRQGFTDEQFF.

The rearrangement links TRBV5-6 to TRBJ2-5; D may be TRBD2 (5 bases). Germline-derived CDR1 and CDR2 are SGHDT and YYEEEE. Trimming pared 7 bases from V and 3 bases from J, leaving 13 bases between. CDR3 length: 13 amino acids. CDR3 sequence reads: CASLAYGEETQYF. In DNA, the CDR3 is TGTGCCAGCCTAGCTTACGGTGAAGAGACCCAGTACTTC.

The chain employs TRBV30 and TRBJ2-3, with a tentative D call TRBD2 (7 bases). Trimming stripped 2 bases from V and 2 bases from J, with 20 bases between. The CDR3 has 17 amino acids. CDR1 GTSNPN and CDR2 SVGIG come from the germline V gene (reference sequence). The CDR3 DNA follows: TGTGCCTGGAGTCAGGGACATCGGGGGGTCCTCACAGATACGCAGTATTTT. Protein sequence: CAWSQGHRGVLTDTQYF.